Listed below are T cell receptor beta chains from one sample, sequenced in a study of cytomegalovirus exposure and HLA in healthy donors. Profiling relied on immunoSEQ multiplex PCR, and the TCRdb table lists in-frame clones only, not all of them. The sample shows about 130,000 clones, approximately 62% of them seen only once. The specimen sequenced was PBMCs. These receptors came from a human donor in good health. The CDR3 runs from the conserved cysteine through the conserved F or W. D genes are given only for firm matches. A row's size may be missing; if present it is once, few, many or a size class.

D	size	V	J	CDR3	DNA
TRBD2	.	TRBV28	TRBJ2-3	CASSWAGGSTDTQYF	TGTGCCAGCAGTTGGGCGGGAGGGAGCACAGATACGCAGTATTTT
.	.	TRBV10-3	TRBJ2-5	CAISDRQGGQETQYF	TGTGCCATCAGTGATAGGCAGGGTGGGCAAGAGACCCAGTACTTC
.	few	TRBV18	TRBJ2-7	CASSTTASGTHPLYEQYF	TGTGCCAGCTCAACGACCGCATCGGGAACCCACCCCTTATACGAGCAGTACTTC
TRBD2	.	TRBV10-3	TRBJ2-3	CATWTSGTSDTQYF	TGTGCCACCTGGACTAGCGGGACCTCCGATACGCAGTATTTT
.	.	TRBV6-1	TRBJ2-3	CASRNREITDTQYF	TGTGCCAGCAGGAACAGGGAGATCACAGATACGCAGTATTTT
TRBD1	.	TRBV6-6	TRBJ2-1	CASSTQGALEQFF	TGTGCCAGCAGTACCCAGGGGGCGCTTGAGCAGTTCTTC
TRBD1	few	TRBV4-3	TRBJ2-5	CASSRSGTGKETQYF	TGCGCCAGCAGCCGATCCGGGACAGGTAAAGAGACCCAGTACTTC
.	.	TRBV4-1	TRBJ1-4	CASSLREGGEKLFF	TGCGCCAGCAGCCTCAGGGAGGGCGGCGAAAAACTGTTTTTT
TRBD1	few	TRBV19	TRBJ1-1	CASSIVGTGVQVNTEAFF	TGTGCCAGTAGTATAGTAGGCACAGGGGTCCAGGTGAACACTGAAGCTTTCTTT
TRBD1	once	TRBV5-6	TRBJ2-7	CASSPPWDRDPEQYF	TGTGCCAGCAGCCCCCCCTGGGACAGGGACCCCGAGCAGTACTTC
.	.	TRBV7-9	TRBJ2-1	CASSLEAGEQFF	TGTGCCAGCAGCTTAGAGGCAGGTGAGCAGTTCTTC
TRBD2	.	TRBV7-2	TRBJ2-1	CASSSGYGLAGDNEQFF	TGTGCCAGCAGCTCAGGCTATGGACTAGCGGGGGACAATGAGCAGTTCTTC
TRBD2	.	TRBV18	TRBJ2-7	CASSPKGAGGNEQYF	TGTGCCAGCTCACCAAAAGGTGCGGGAGGGAACGAGCAGTACTTC
TRBD1	.	TRBV6-5	TRBJ1-5	CASSPITGDQPQHF	TGTGCCAGCAGTCCGATCACAGGGGATCAGCCCCAGCATTTT
TRBD2	.	TRBV29-1	TRBJ2-3	CSVEETGGTDTQYF	TGCAGCGTTGAAGAGACGGGAGGGACAGATACGCAGTATTTT
TRBD1	few	TRBV10-3	TRBJ2-5	CAISGGQSETQYF	TGTGCCATCAGTGGGGGACAGTCAGAGACCCAGTACTTC
.	few	TRBV7-2	TRBJ2-3	CASSLVGLPTDTQYF	TGTGCCAGCAGCTTAGTGGGACTCCCCACAGATACGCAGTATTTT
.	.	TRBV29-1	TRBJ2-2	CSVEEGSGELFF	TGCAGCGTTGAGGAGGGGTCCGGGGAGCTGTTTTTT
.	few	TRBV1	TRBJ1-5	CTSSPRQGAHQPQHF	TGCACCAGCAGCCCCCGACAGGGGGCCCATCAGCCCCAGCATTTT
.	few	TRBV7-9	TRBJ1-1	CASTLGGQLEAFF	TGTGCCAGCACCTTGGGGGGTCAACTTGAAGCTTTCTTT
.	.	TRBV29-1	TRBJ1-1	CSVEGDQGGTEAFF	TGCAGCGTTGAAGGTGACCAGGGCGGCACTGAAGCTTTCTTT
TRBD2	.	TRBV4-1	TRBJ2-3	CASSHTTSGRAGGADTQYF	TGCGCCAGCAGCCATACTACTAGCGGGAGGGCCGGTGGGGCAGATACGCAGTATTTT
TRBD1	.	TRBV6-5	TRBJ2-7	CASSRTGPYEQYF	TGTGCCAGCAGTAGGACAGGGCCCTACGAGCAGTACTTC
TRBD2	.	TRBV28	TRBJ2-2	CASRWSGKAGELFF	TGTGCCAGCAGGTGGAGCGGGAAAGCCGGGGAGCTGTTTTTT
TRBD2	.	TRBV27	TRBJ2-7	CASSLSIIGGGRYEQYF	TGTGCCAGCAGTTTATCGATAATAGGCGGGGGGAGGTACGAGCAGTACTTC
.	.	TRBV5-1	TRBJ2-3	CASSLFATDTQYF	TGCGCCAGCAGCCTATTTGCCACAGATACGCAGTATTTT
TRBD1	.	TRBV7-9	TRBJ1-6	CASSLGTGVNSPLHF	TGTGCCAGCAGCTTGGGGACAGGGGTCAATTCACCCCTCCACTTT
TRBD1	.	TRBV18	TRBJ2-1	CASSPPTVAIQGNEQFF	TGTGCCAGCTCACCACCGACGGTCGCCATACAGGGGAATGAGCAGTTCTTC
.	.	TRBV2	TRBJ2-6	CASSELAGGANVLTF	TGTGCCAGCAGTGAGTTGGCAGGAGGGGCCAACGTCCTGACTTTC
.	.	TRBV6-1	TRBJ1-1	CASSEGLESTEAFF	TGTGCCAGCAGTGAAGGCTTAGAGAGCACTGAAGCTTTCTTT
TRBD1	.	TRBV9	TRBJ1-4	CASSVGQGAYNEKLFF	TGTGCCAGCAGCGTAGGACAGGGGGCATATAATGAAAAACTGTTTTTT
.	.	TRBV27	TRBJ2-6	CASSFLSSGANVLTF	TGTGCCAGCAGTTTCCTCAGCTCTGGGGCCAACGTCCTGACTTTC
.	.	TRBV6-5	TRBJ2-7	CASSRDTSYEQYF	TGTGCCAGCAGTAGGGACACCTCCTACGAGCAGTACTTC
TRBD1	few	TRBV6-5	TRBJ2-2	CASSYDRDTGELFF	TGTGCCAGCAGTTACGACAGGGACACCGGGGAGCTGTTTTTT
.	few	TRBV10-3	TRBJ2-7	CAISGLSPSEQYF	TGTGCCATCAGCGGACTGAGCCCCTCCGAGCAGTACTTC
TRBD1	few	TRBV6-5	TRBJ2-1	CASRPGQGWHNEQFF	TGTGCCAGCAGGCCGGGACAGGGATGGCATAATGAGCAGTTCTTC
TRBD2	few	TRBV9	TRBJ2-1	CASSVGGGSYNEQFF	TGTGCCAGCAGCGTTGGCGGGGGCTCCTACAATGAGCAGTTCTTC
.	few	TRBV23-1	TRBJ2-7	CASIVRTYEQYF	TGCGCCAGCATAGTCAGGACCTACGAGCAGTACTTC
TRBD1	.	TRBV9	TRBJ2-5	CASSSGTGGGETQYF	TGTGCCAGCAGCAGCGGGACAGGGGGCGGGGAGACCCAGTACTTC
TRBD1	.	TRBV29-1	TRBJ2-4	CSVRTGTAKNIQYF	TGCAGCGTCCGGACAGGGACAGCCAAAAACATTCAGTACTTC
.	few	TRBV19	TRBJ1-5	CASSIGVIQPQHF	TGTGCCAGTAGTATCGGTGTGATTCAGCCCCAGCATTTT
TRBD2	.	TRBV6-1	TRBJ2-1	CASSERSSGRVYNEQFF	TGTGCCAGCAGTGAAAGGTCTAGCGGGAGGGTGTACAATGAGCAGTTCTTC
TRBD1	.	TRBV4-1	TRBJ2-7	CASSPPGGGYEQYF	TGCGCCAGCAGCCCCCCAGGGGGCGGCTACGAGCAGTACTTC